A selection of T cell receptor beta chains follows, all from one sample in a study of T cell responses to AZD1222 COVID-19 vaccine. Produced via immunoSEQ multiplex PCR; TCRdb's table is partial and in-frame only. Here the sample spans around 140,000 clones, 85% to 95% being singletons. Sample: peripheral blood, taken on day 0 of AZD1222 vaccination. These receptors all come from an adult in good health. CDR3s include the opening cysteine and the closing phenylalanine or tryptophan. The D gene is left open where the match is weak. Rows give clone size only sometimes, using once, few, many, or a class for an expanded clone.

NA	TRBD1	TRBV5-4	TRBJ1-6	TGTGCCAGCAGCCAGGGGGGAGGGAATTCACCCCTCCACTTT	CASSQGGGNSPLHF
once	NA	TRBV2	TRBJ1-3	TGTGCCTTTATCAGGTCACAGGGAGGCTCTGGAAACACCATATATTTT	CAFIRSQGGSGNTIYF
NA	NA	TRBV5-1	TRBJ2-1	TGCGCCAGCGGGACACCATACAATGAGCAGTTCTTC	CASGTPYNEQFF
NA	TRBD1	TRBV19	TRBJ2-3	TGTGCCAGTAGTTCCCTGACAGGGTTCACAGATACGCAGTATTTT	CASSSLTGFTDTQYF
few	TRBD1	TRBV10-3	TRBJ2-6	TGTGCCATCAGTGATATGAGACAGGGACCCTCTGGGGCCAACGTCCTGACTTTC	CAISDMRQGPSGANVLTF
NA	NA	TRBV6-4	TRBJ1-4	TGTGCCAAAGTTGGGGAGCCGAGGAATGAAAAACTGTTTTTT	CAKVGEPRNEKLFF
NA	TRBD1	TRBV4-3	TRBJ1-1	TGCGCCAGCAGCCACCAGGGACAGCCGAACACTGAAGCTTTCTTT	CASSHQGQPNTEAFF
NA	TRBD1	TRBV28	TRBJ1-5	TGTGCCAGCAGCCTAGACAGGGGGCCTCAGCCCCAGCATTTT	CASSLDRGPQPQHF
NA	TRBD1	TRBV19	TRBJ2-7	TGTGCCAGTAGCCGGGACAGGGTGGCCTACGAGCAGTACTTC	CASSRDRVAYEQYF
NA	NA	TRBV13	TRBJ2-7	TGTGCCAGCAGCTTCGGCCAGACCTACGAGCAGTACTTC	CASSFGQTYEQYF
NA	NA	TRBV4-3	TRBJ1-1	TGCGCCAGCAGCCCCGGCGGGGCGAACACTGAAGCTTTCTTT	CASSPGGANTEAFF
NA	NA	TRBV7-2	TRBJ2-7	TGTGCCAGCAGCCTCCTGTACGAGCAGTACTTC	CASSLLYEQYF
once	NA	TRBV28	TRBJ1-1	TGTGCCAGCAGTTTTTCTATAGGGGCGGACACTGAAGCTTTCTTT	CASSFSIGADTEAFF
NA	NA	TRBV30	TRBJ1-6	TGTGCCTGGAGTGTACCGGGGAATTCACCCCTCCACTTT	CAWSVPGNSPLHF
NA	TRBD2	TRBV7-8	TRBJ2-1	TGTGCCAGCAGCTTCCGACTAGCGGGTAGCCTATACAATGAGCAGTTCTTC	CASSFRLAGSLYNEQFF
NA	TRBD2	TRBV13	TRBJ2-3	TGTGCCAGCAGGGAGCGGGAGAACACAGATACGCAGTATTTT	CASRERENTDTQYF
NA	TRBD1	TRBV6-6	TRBJ1-2	TGTGCCAGCAGTCTAAATGGGGGACAGGGGTTAGATGGCTACACCTTC	CASSLNGGQGLDGYTF
NA	NA	TRBV15	TRBJ2-3	TGTGCCACCAGCAGGCCGCTATTTAGCACAGATACGCAGTATTTT	CATSRPLFSTDTQYF
once	TRBD2	TRBV6-2/TRBV6-3	TRBJ2-7	TGTGCCAGCAGTTCCGGGACTAGCGGGGGCCTCTCCTACGAGCAGTACTTC	CASSSGTSGGLSYEQYF
NA	NA	TRBV4-1	TRBJ1-6	TGCGCCAGCAGCCAAGACCTTCGCGGTTATAATTCACCCCTCCACTTT	CASSQDLRGYNSPLHF
NA	TRBD1	TRBV23-1	TRBJ1-3	TGCGCCAGCAGTCCGTCTCCGGGACAGGGGAGCTCTGGAAACACCATATATTTT	CASSPSPGQGSSGNTIYF
once	NA	TRBV7-3	TRBJ2-4	TGTGCCAGCAGCTTGGTAGCCAAAAACATTCAGTACTTC	CASSLVAKNIQYF
NA	TRBD1	TRBV11-3	TRBJ2-2	TGTGCCAGCAGCTTAGTTGGGACAGCGAACACCGGGGAGCTGTTTTTT	CASSLVGTANTGELFF